The source of this T cell receptor beta chain is a study of CXCR3-negative and CXCR3-positive naive CD8 T cells. Study-wide findings and caveats: Cryopreserved cells showed partially decreased CXCR3 expression, and most assays used fresh PBMCs.

On this clonotype itself: No antigen is known for it.

Via 5' RACE with UMI labels, TRB cDNA libraries were prepared. TCRdb re-called the 5' RACE reads, yielding one record per CDR3 amino acid sequence without DNA. This sample lists around 40,000 distinct CDR3 sequences; its ten largest clones have around 1.9%. The germline gives CDR1 MNHEY, CDR2 SVGEGT. The CDR3 consists of 14 residues. The gene calls are TRBV6-2 or TRBV6-3 and TRBJ2-7; no DNA is available, so the TRBD1 call from TCRdb remains unchecked. Sequenced: naive CXCR3- CD8+ T cells from blood. Subset given: CD45RO-CCR7+CD27+CD95- naive CD8+ T cells lacking CXCR3 (TNR3-). The TCR comes from a human donor in good health. Some clones in this sample may be carry-over from other donors' samples. CDR3 region: CASSYGPATYEQYF.